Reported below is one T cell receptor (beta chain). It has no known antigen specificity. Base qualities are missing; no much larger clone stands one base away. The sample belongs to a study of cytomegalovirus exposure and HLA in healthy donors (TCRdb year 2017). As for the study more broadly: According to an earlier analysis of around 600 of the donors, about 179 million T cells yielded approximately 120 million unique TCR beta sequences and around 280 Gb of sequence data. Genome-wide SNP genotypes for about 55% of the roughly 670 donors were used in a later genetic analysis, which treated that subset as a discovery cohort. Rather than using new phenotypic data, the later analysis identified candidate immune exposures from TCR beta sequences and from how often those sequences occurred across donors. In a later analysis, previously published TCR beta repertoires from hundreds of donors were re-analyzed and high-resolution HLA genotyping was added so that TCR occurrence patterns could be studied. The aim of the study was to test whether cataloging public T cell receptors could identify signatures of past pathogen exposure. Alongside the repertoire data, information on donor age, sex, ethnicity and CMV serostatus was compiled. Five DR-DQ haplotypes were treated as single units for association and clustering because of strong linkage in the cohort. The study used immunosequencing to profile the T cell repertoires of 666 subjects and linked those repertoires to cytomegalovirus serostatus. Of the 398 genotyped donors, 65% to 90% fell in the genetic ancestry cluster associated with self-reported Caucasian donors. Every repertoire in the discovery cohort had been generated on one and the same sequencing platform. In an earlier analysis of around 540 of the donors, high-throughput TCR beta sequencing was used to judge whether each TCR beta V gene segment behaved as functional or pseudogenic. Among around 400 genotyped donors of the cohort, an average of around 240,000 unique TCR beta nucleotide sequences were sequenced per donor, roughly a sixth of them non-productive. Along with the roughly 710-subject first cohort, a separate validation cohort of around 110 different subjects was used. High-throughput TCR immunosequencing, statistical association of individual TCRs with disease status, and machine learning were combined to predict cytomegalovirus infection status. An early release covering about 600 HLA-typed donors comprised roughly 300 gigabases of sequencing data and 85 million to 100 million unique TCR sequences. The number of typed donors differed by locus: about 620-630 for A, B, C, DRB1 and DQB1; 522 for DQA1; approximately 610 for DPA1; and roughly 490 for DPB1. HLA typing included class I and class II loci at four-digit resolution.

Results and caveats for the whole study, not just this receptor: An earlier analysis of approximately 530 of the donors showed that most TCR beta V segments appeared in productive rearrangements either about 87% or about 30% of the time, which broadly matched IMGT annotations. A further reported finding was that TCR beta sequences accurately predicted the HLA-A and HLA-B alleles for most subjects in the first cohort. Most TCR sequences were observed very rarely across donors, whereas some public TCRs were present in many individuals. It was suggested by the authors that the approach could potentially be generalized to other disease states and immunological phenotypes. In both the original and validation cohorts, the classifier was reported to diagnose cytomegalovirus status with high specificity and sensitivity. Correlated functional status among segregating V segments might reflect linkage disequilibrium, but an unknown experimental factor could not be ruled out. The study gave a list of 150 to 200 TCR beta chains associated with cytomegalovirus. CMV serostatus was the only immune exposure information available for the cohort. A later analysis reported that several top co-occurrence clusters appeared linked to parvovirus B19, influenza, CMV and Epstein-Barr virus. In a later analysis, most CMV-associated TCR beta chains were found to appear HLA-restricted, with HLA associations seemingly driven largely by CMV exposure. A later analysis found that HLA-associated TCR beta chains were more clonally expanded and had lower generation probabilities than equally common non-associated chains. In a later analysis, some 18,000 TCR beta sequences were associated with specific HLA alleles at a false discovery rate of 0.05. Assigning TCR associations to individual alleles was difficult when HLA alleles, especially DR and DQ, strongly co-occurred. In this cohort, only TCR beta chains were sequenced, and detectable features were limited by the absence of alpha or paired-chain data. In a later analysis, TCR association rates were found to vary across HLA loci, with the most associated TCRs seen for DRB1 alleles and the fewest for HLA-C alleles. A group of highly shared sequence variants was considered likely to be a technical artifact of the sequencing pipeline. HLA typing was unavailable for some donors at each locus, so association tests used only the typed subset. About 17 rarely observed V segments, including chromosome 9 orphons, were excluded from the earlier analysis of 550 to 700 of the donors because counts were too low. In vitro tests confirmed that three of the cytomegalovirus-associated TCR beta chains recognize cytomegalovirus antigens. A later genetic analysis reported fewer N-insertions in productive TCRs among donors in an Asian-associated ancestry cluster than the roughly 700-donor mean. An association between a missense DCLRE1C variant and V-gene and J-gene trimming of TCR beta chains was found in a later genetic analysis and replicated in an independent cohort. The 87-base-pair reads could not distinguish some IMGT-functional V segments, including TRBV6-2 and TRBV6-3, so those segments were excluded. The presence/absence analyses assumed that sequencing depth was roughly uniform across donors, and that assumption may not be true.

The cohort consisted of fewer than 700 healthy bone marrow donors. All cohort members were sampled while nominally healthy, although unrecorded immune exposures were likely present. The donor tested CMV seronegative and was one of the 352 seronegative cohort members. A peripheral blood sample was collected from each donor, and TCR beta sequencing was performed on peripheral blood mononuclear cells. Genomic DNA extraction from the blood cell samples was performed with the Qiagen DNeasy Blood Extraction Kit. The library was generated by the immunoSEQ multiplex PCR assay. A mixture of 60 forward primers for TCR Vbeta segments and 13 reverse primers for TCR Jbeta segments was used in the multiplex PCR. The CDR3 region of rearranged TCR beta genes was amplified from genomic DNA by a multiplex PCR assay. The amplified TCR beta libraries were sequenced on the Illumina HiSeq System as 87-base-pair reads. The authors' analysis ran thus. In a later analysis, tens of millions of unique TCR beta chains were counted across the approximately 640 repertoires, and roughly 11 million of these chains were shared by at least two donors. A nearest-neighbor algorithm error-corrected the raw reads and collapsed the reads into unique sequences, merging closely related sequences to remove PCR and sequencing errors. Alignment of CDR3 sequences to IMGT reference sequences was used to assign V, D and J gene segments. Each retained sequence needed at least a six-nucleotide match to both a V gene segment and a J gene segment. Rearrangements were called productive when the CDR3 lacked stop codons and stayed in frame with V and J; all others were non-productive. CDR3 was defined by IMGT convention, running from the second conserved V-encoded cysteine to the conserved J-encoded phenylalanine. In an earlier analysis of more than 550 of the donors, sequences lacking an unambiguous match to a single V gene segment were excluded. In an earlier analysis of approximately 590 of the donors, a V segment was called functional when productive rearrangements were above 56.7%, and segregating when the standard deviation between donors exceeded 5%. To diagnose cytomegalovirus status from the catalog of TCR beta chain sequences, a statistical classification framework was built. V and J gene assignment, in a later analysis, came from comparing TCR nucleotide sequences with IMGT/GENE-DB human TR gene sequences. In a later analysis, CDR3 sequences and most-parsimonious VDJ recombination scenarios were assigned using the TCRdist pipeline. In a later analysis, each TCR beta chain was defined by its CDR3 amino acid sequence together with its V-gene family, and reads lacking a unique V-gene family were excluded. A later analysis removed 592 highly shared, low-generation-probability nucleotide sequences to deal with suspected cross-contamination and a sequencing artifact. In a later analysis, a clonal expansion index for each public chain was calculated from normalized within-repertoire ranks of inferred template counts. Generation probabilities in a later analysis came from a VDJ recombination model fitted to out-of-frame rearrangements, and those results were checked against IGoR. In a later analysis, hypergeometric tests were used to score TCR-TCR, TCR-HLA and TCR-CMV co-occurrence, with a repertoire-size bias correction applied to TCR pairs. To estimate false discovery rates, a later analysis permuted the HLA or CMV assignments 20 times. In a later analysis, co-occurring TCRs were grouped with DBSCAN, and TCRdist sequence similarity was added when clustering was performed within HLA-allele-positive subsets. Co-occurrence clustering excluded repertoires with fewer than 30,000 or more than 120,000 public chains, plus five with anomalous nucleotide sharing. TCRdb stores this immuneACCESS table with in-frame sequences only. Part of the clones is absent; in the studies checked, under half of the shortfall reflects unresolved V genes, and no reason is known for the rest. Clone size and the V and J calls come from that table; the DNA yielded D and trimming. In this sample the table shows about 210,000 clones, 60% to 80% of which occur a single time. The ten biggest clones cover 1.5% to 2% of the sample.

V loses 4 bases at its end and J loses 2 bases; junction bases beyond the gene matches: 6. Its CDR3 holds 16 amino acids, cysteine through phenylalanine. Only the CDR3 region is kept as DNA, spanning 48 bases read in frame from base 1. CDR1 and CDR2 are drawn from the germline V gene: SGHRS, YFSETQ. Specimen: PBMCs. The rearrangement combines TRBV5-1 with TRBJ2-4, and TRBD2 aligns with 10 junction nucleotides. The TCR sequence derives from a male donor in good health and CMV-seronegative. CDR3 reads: CASSPAGGATKNIQYF. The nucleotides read TGCGCCAGCAGCCCAGCGGGGGGGGCTACCAAAAACATTCAGTACTTC.